In its sample, the clone carrying this TCR beta chain was seen a few times. Germline V gene data show CDR1 as MNHEY and CDR2 as SVGEGT. Trimming removed 9 bases from V and 7 bases from J; junction bases left unmatched: 15. The CDR3 contains 15 residues. Each CDR3 protein gets one entry after TCRdb re-called the RT-PCR reads with MiXCR. This sample has about 700,000 distinct CDR3 sequences, with 13% to 15% found just once. Sequencing was done on a sample of memory CD4+ T cells from blood. The V and J genes are TRBV6-2 or TRBV6-3 and TRBJ2-1, with 7 bases aligning to TRBD1. The receptor was derived from a female donor in good health, serving as a healthy control. CDR3: CASRDPGQIVNEQFF. CDR3 in DNA: TGTGCCAGTAGGGACCCGGGACAGATAGTGAATGAGCAGTTCTTC.